This T cell receptor (beta chain) was sequenced in a study of T cell responses to AZD1222 COVID-19 vaccine. General study points: Among vaccine-associated CD4 TCRs, coverage spanned spike, with dominance at 160-218 and 743-854.

Remarks on this clone: Its matching antigen is unknown.

The CDR3 covers 15 residues. Trimming stripped 4 bases from V and 4 bases from J, with 15 bases between. Looked up from germline, CDR1 is SGDLS and CDR2 is YYNGEE. This table comes from immunoSEQ multiplex PCR, and its TCRdb copy is limited to in-frame clones, with some not included. The data show about 120,000 clones, roughly nine tenths seen once. The material sequenced was peripheral blood, taken on day 0 of AZD1222 vaccination. The TCR sequence derives from an adult in good health. The chain joins TRBV9 to TRBJ2-1; possible D gene TRBD2, 7 bases. CDR3 sequence reads: CASSPGGRRYNEQFF. CDR3 nucleotide sequence: TGTGCCAGCAGCCCCGGGGGGCGCCGGTACAATGAGCAGTTCTTC.